The T cell receptor (beta chain) under discussion was sequenced for a study of T cell responses to AZD1222 COVID-19 vaccine. Study-wide results and limits: White British ancestry dominated among donors, who included more females, and clonal diversity was possibly underestimated. After the peak T cell response, and only then, were repertoires sampled. Recipients of AZD1222 seropositive at baseline numbered only 6 or 7. Spike-specific TCR breadth and depth rose after two AZD1222 doses.

About this clone: The antigen remains undetermined.

Sequenced by immunoSEQ multiplex PCR; TCRdb stores in-frame clones only, minus some. There are about 140,000 clones in the sample; around nine tenths occur only once, and roughly 6% lies in the top ten. The ends were cut back, 3 bases at V and 7 bases at J, with 9 bases in the middle. The CDR3 has 12 residues. CDR1 is MDHEN and CDR2 is SYDVKM in the germline V gene. The material sequenced was peripheral blood, taken on day 0 of AZD1222 vaccination. This TCR was sampled from an adult in good health. The chain is built from TRBV28 and TRBJ1-2; D is undetermined. CDR3 loop: CASSLRVSGYTF. The CDR3 DNA is TGTGCCAGCAGTTTGCGGGTCTCTGGCTACACCTTC.